The 20 T cell receptor beta chains reported below all come from one sample, sequenced in a study of T cells in Graves' hyperthyroidism and ophthalmopathy. TCR beta CDR3 regions were amplified from RNA. An initial round of RT-PCR targeting the TCR CDR3 relied on the HTBI primer set. TCRdb passed the multiplex PCR reads through MiXCR, listing each CDR3 protein once. Of about half a million distinct CDR3 sequences detected, around 24% appear once; the ten largest clones hold 11%. The sample was blood. These receptor sequences come from a woman in her 30s with Graves' ophthalmopathy.

This clonotype was observed a handful of times. J is TRBJ2-7 and V is TRBV6-1; 8 positions agree with TRBD1. V gave up 0 bases and J gave up 6 bases; unmatched junction bases: 19. The CDR3 sequence is 19 residues long. Germline loops: CDR1 MNHNS, CDR2 SASEGT. The CDR3: CASSEARTGTILGFGEQYF. The CDR3 DNA is TGTGCCAGCAGTGAAGCGAGGACAGGGACCATCCTTGGCTTTGGCGAGCAGTACTTC.

This clonotype has just one count. One end of the junction does not line up with germline, which may come from a read error. The V gene is TRBV6-1, the J gene TRBJ1-2, with no clear D. Germline CDR1 MNHNS, CDR2 SASEGT. The CDR3 has 13 amino acids. The CDR3 sequence: CASRDVRVYGYTF. The CDR3 region has the DNA TGTGCCAGCAGGGACGTACGCGTCTATGGTTACACCTTC.

This clonotype was recorded many times. J is TRBJ1-3 and V is TRBV29-1; D remains ambiguous. The germline gives CDR1 SQVTM, CDR2 ANQGSEA. CDR3 length: 12 amino acids. Trimming took off 4 bases at V and 5 bases at J, with 9 bases between the two ends. The CDR3 DNA is TGCAGCGTTGTAGGGAACCGAAACACCATATATTTT. Translation gives CSVVGNRNTIYF.

This clonotype was seen a handful of times. An end of the junction does not agree with germline; a read error may underlie this. The gene calls are TRBV12-3 or TRBV12-4 and TRBJ1-1; D is possibly TRBD1 (5 bases). This CDR3 is built from 13 residues. The CDR3 nucleotides read TGTGCCTGCAGTTTGGGAGGGGACACTGAAGCTTTCTTT. It is translated as CACSLGGDTEAFF.

The table lists this clonotype with many counts. Without the conserved terminal phenylalanine or tryptophan, this CDR3 likely stems from a read error. The J gene is TRBJ1-6, the V gene TRBV28, with D unclear. CDR3 length: 16 residues. Germline CDR1 MDHEN, CDR2 SYDVKM. V gave up 7 bases and J gave up 5 bases, with 18 bases separating them. The CDR3 region has the DNA TGTGCCAGCACCCTGGGCGGGTTATCTCATAATTCACCCCTCCACCTT. This codes for CASTLGGLSHNSPLHL.

This clonotype was seen repeatedly, ten times or more. This sequence joins TRBV6-5 and TRBJ2-7, with D possibly matching TRBD1 (6 bases). V dropped 5 bases and J dropped 1 base, with 9 bases sitting between them. Germline CDR1 and CDR2: MNHEY and SVGAGI. The CDR3 length is 13 residues. The CDR3, as DNA: TGTGCCAGCAGTCGGGACACATCCTACGAGCAGTACTTC. It yields the protein CASSRDTSYEQYF.

This clonotype was seen more than once but under ten times. V and J are TRBV15 and TRBJ1-2; D gene unclear. Germline V gene lookup returns CDR1 LNHNV and CDR2 YYDKDF (reference sequence). V lost 1 base to trimming and J lost 5 bases, with 11 bases between them. The CDR3 has 14 residues. CDR3 loop: CATSRAAVKYGYTF. CDR3 sequence (DNA): TGTGCCACCAGCAGAGCGGCCGTCAAATATGGCTACACCTTC.

This clonotype was seen ten or more times. V and J are TRBV11-3 and TRBJ1-3; TRBD1 might be the D (5 bases). Germline CDR1 reads SGHNT; CDR2 reads YENEEA. The CDR3 is made up of 16 amino acids. V gave up 2 bases and J gave up 4 bases, with 15 bases separating them. CDR3 sequence (DNA): TGTGCCAGCAGCTTATCAGGGACCGAGCGAGGAAACACCATATATTTT. Translation gives CASSLSGTERGNTIYF.

There are many counts of this clonotype. The rearrangement uses TRBV28 and TRBJ1-1; no clear D gene. This CDR3 spans 13 amino acids. V shed 6 bases and J shed 2 bases, with 10 bases lying between them. Germline CDR1 MDHEN, CDR2 SYDVKM. For the CDR3, the DNA is TGTGCCAGCAGAGACACGGTTAACACTGAAGCTTTCTTT. It specifies CASRDTVNTEAFF.

The chain joins TRBV12-3 or TRBV12-4 to TRBJ1-2; perhaps TRBD1 as D (5 bases). Deletions cut 7 bases from V and 6 bases from J, with 15 bases between. CDR3 length: 13 residues. CDR3 loop: CASTLGRGHGYTF. As DNA, the CDR3 is TGTGCCAGCACCTTGGGGCGGGGACATGGCTACACCTTC.

This clonotype was detected ten times or more. This chain uses TRBV27 with TRBJ1-1; D not resolved. Looked up from germline, CDR1 is MNHEY and CDR2 is SMNVEV (reference sequence). Trimming shortened V by 2 bases and J by 3 bases, and 13 bases separated the two germline ends. This CDR3 is 15 amino acids long. Here the CDR3 DNA reads TGTGCCAGCAGTTTAGGGTCGGATGGGGACACTGAAGCTTTCTTT. As protein: CASSLGSDGDTEAFF.

This clonotype was counted at least ten times. This chain links TRBV20-1 with TRBJ1-2; TRBD1 matches at 8 bases. Germline-derived CDR1 and CDR2 are DFQATT and SNEGSKA (reference sequence). V trimming: 2 bases; J trimming: 6 bases; junction bases outside the gene matches: 11. CDR3 length: 15 residues. CDR3 sequence: CSARRPGQGRNGYTF. CDR3 DNA sequence: TGCAGTGCTAGACGCCCCGGACAGGGAAGGAATGGCTACACCTTC.

This clonotype was counted many times. V and J are TRBV6-2 or TRBV6-3 and TRBJ1-1, with 8 bases lining up with TRBD1. This CDR3 spans 14 amino acids. Trimming at V came to 5 bases and at J to 3 bases, leaving 5 bases not matched to a gene. Germline CDR1 and CDR2: MNHEY and SVGEGT. CDR3: CASSATGGDTEAFF. CDR3 bases: TGTGCCAGCAGTGCTACAGGGGGTGACACTGAAGCTTTCTTT.

This clonotype was counted many times. As DNA, the CDR3 is TGTGCCAGCAGCCCGAGCGGGGGGGCCGGGGAGACCCAGTACTTC. Its translation: CASSPSGGAGETQYF. The V call is TRBV7-2, the J call TRBJ2-5; 10 nucleotides align to TRBD2. Germline-derived CDR1 and CDR2 are SGHTA and FQGNSA. V lost 5 bases, J lost 5 bases, and 8 bases stayed unmatched. The CDR3 loop spans 15 amino acids.

This clonotype was counted only a few times. The chain recombines TRBV4-1 with TRBJ1-2; possible D gene TRBD1, 6 bases. Germline values: CDR1 MGHRA, CDR2 YSYEKL. The CDR3 has 14 amino acids. V lost 0 bases to trimming and J lost 8 bases, with 13 bases between them. CDR3 DNA sequence: TGCGCCAGCAGCCAAGAGAACAGGGTAAACGGCTACACCTTC. This encodes CASSQENRVNGYTF.

The rearrangement links TRBV6-2 or TRBV6-3 to TRBJ1-1; D is undetermined. The CDR3 has 14 amino acids. Trimming left V 5 bases short and J 2 bases short, with 12 bases between. Germline CDR1 is MNHEY and CDR2 is SVGEGT. Here the CDR3 reads CASSPYDVNTEAFF. CDR3 bases: TGTGCCAGCAGTCCCTACGACGTCAACACTGAAGCTTTCTTT.

This clonotype was seen many times. The junction differs from germline at one of its ends, possibly a read error. The rearrangement joins TRBV15 to TRBJ2-6; D could derive from TRBD1 or TRBD2 (6 bases each). CDR3 length: 16 amino acids. In germline, CDR1 is LNHNV, CDR2 YYDKDF (reference sequence). CDR3 DNA sequence: TGTGCCACCAGCCGAGACGGGGGCACTGGGGCCAACGTCCTGACTTTC. Encoded protein: CATSRDGGTGANVLTF.

This clonotype has at least ten counts. The chain carries TRBV7-2 and TRBJ1-1; D not resolved. Germline values: CDR1 SGHTA, CDR2 FQGNSA. V was shortened by 3 bases and J by 6 bases, with 5 bases between the two germline ends. The CDR3 spans 11 residues. The DNA of the CDR3 is TGTGCCAGCAGCTTGGCTCCTGAAGCTTTCTTT. Encoded protein: CASSLAPEAFF.

The rearrangement links TRBV30 to TRBJ1-2; no definite D call. This CDR3 is built from 15 residues. Trimming took off 5 bases at V and 4 bases at J, with 20 bases between the two ends. Germline assignment: CDR1 GTSNPN and CDR2 SVGIG (reference sequence). As DNA, the CDR3 is TGTGCCTGGTCCACCCCCTCAGAGGGAGGCTATGGCTACACCTTC. Translating it yields CAWSTPSEGGYGYTF.

J is TRBJ1-1 and V is TRBV6-2 or TRBV6-3; a weak D match, TRBD1 (5 bases). The V end was cut by 7 bases, the J end by 5 bases, with 11 bases between. Germline V gives CDR1 MNHEY, CDR2 SVGEGT. This CDR3 region has 12 residues. CDR3 bases: TGTGCCAGCACCCGGTCAGGGACTGAAGCTTTCTTT. As protein: CASTRSGTEAFF.